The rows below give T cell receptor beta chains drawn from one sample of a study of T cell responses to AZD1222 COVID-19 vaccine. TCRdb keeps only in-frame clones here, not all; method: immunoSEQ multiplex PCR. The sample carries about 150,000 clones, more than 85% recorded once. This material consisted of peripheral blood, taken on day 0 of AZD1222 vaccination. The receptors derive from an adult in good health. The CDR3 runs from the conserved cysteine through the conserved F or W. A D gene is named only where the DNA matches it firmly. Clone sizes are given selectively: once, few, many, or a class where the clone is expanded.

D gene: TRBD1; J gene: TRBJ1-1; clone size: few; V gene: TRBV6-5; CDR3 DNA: TGTGCCAGCAGTCTGGACAGGGGGCCGAACACTGAAGCTTTCTTT; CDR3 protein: CASSLDRGPNTEAFF
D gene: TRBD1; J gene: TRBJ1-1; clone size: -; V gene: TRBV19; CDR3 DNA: TGTGCCAGTAGGAGGGGGGACAGGGTGTACACTGAAGCTTTCTTT; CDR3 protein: CASRRGDRVYTEAFF
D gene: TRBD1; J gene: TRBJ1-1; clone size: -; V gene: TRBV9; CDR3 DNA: TGTGCCAGCAGCCCTCGTATTCGACAGGGGAGATGGTACACTGAAGCTTTCTTT; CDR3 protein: CASSPRIRQGRWYTEAFF
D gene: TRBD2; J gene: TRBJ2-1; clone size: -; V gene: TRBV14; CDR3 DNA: TGTGCCAGCAGCCAAGACGGACTAGCGGGAGTCGACAATGAGCAGTTCTTC; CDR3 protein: CASSQDGLAGVDNEQFF
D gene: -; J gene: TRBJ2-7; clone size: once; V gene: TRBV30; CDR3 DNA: TGTGCCTGGAGTTTTCAGGGGATGGGCGAGCAGTACTTC; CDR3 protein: CAWSFQGMGEQYF
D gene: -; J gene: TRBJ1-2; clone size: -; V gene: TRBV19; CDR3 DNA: TGTGCCAGTAAGGGGGACATCGGGGGCTACACCTTC; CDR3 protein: CASKGDIGGYTF
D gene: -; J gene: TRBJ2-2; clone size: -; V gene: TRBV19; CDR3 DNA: TGTGCCAGTAGAAGGAGCGGGGAGCTGTTTTTT; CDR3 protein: CASRRSGELFF
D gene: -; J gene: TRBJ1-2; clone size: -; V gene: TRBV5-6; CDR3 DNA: TGTGCCAGCAGCTTGGTGGGTGGCTACACCTTC; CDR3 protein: CASSLVGGYTF
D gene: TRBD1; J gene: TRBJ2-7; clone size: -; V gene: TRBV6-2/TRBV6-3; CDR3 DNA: TGTGCCAGCAGTTACGAAATACAGGGGACCTACGAGCAGTACTTC; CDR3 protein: CASSYEIQGTYEQYF
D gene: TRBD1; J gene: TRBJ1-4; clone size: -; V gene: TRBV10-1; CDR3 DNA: TGCGCCAGCAGCCGGACAGGAAATGAAAAACTGTTTTTT; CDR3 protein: CASSRTGNEKLFF
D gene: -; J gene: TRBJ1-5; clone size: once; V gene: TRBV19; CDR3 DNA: TGTGCCAGTATGTGGGCCCTCAATCAGCCCCAGCATTTT; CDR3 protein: CASMWALNQPQHF
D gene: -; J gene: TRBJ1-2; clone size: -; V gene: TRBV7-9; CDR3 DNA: TGTGCCAGCAGCTTATTGGCGTCAACTAACTATGGCTACACCTTC; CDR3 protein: CASSLLASTNYGYTF
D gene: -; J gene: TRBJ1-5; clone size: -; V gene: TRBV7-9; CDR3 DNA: TGTGCCAGCAGCCCCTGGGGATTGGACGGGGATAGCAATCAGCCCCAGCATTTT; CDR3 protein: CASSPWGLDGDSNQPQHF
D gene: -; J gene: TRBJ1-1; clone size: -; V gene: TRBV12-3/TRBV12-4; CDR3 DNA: TGTGCCAGCACTGGGGGAGTGACTGAAGCTTTCTTT; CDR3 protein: CASTGGVTEAFF
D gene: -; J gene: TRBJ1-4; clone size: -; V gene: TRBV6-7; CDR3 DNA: TGTGCCAGCAGGGACGGGGGTCCGACTAATGAAAAACTGTTTTTT; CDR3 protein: CASRDGGPTNEKLFF
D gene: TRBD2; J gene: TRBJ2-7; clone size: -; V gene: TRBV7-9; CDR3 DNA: TGTGCCAGCAGCCAGACTAGCGGGAGGTCGGGAAGGCAGTACTTC; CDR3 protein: CASSQTSGRSGRQYF
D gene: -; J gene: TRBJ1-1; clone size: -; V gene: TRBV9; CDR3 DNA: TGTGCCAGCAGCGCCCTGGGGGAGGAGAGTAAGAACACTGAAGCTTTCTTT; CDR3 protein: CASSALGEESKNTEAFF
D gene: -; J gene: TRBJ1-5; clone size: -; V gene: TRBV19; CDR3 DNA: TGTGCCAGTTCGATCCCGGCAGCGGGGGAGTATCAGCCCCAGCATTTT; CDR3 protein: CASSIPAAGEYQPQHF
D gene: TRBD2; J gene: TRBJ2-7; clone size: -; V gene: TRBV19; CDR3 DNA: TGTGCCAGTAGTAGACTAGCGGGAGAATTCCCCCGCTCCTACGAGCAGTACTTC; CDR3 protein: CASSRLAGEFPRSYEQYF
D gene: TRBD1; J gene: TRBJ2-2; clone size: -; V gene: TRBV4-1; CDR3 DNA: TGCGCCAGCAGCCTACTTTCCGGGACAGGGGGCGTCACCGGGGAGCTGTTTTTT; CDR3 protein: CASSLLSGTGGVTGELFF
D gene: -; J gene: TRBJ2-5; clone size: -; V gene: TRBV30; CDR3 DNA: TGTGCCTGGAGATTTGTAGAGACCCAGTACTTC; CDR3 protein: CAWRFVETQYF
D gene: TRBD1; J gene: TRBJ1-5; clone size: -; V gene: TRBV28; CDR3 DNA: TGTGCCAGCAGCTCTTCGGACAGGGGGCCCCAGCATTTT; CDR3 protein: CASSSSDRGPQHF
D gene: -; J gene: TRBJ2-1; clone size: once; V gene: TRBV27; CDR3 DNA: TGTGCCAGCACTGAAAGAGGGAGCCTATCCAATGAGCAGTTCTTC; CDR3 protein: CASTERGSLSNEQFF
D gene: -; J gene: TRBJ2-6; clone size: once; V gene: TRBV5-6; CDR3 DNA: TGTGCCAGCAGCTTATTAGCAGGGTCTGTTGGGGCCAACGTCCTGACTTTC; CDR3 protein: CASSLLAGSVGANVLTF
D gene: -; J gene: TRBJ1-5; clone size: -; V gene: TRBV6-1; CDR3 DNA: TGTGCCAGCAGTGAACTAGGGGTGGGCAATCAGCCCCAGCATTTT; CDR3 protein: CASSELGVGNQPQHF
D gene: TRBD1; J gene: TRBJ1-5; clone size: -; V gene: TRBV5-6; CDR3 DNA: TGTGCCAGCAGCATATCACAGGGGGCGGCTCAGCCCCAGCATTTT; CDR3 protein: CASSISQGAAQPQHF
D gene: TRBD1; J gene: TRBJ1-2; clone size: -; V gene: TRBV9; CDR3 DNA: TGTGCCAGCAGCGGAGGGGACAGTAATTTAAAAGCGGATGGCTACACCTTC; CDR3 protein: CASSGGDSNLKADGYTF
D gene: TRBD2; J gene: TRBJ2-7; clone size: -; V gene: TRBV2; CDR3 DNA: TGTGCCAGCAGAGGGACTAGCGGGATTGGCGAGCAGTACTTC; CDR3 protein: CASRGTSGIGEQYF
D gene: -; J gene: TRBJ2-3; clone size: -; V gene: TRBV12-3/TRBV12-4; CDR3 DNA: TGTGCCAGCAGTTTCGTCCAAGATACGCAGTATTTT; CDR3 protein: CASSFVQDTQYF
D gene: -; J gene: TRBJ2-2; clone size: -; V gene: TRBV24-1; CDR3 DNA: TGTGCCACCAGTGATTTGCCTGGGGGGCGGAGGGGAACCGGGGAGCTGTTTTTT; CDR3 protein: CATSDLPGGRRGTGELFF
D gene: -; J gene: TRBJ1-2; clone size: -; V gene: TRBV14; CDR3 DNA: TGTGCCAGCAGCCAAGACGTTGGGGGAGTCAATGGCTACACCTTC; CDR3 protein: CASSQDVGGVNGYTF
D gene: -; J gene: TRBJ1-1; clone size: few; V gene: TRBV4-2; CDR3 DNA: TGTGCCAGCAGCCGAAATGGAGGAGTGAACACTGAAGCTTTCTTT; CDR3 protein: CASSRNGGVNTEAFF
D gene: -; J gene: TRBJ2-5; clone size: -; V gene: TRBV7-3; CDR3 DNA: TGTGCCAGCAGCTTAGAGTACGGGGAAGAGACCCAGTACTTC; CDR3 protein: CASSLEYGEETQYF
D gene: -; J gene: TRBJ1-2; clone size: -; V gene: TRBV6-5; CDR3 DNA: TGTGCCAGCAGTTACTCAGGGGGAGGGCGAAACACCTTC; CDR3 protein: CASSYSGGGRNTF
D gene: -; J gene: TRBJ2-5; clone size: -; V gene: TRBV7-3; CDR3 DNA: TGTGCCAGCAGCCCACTCCGGGCCGTAGGAGCGGAGACCCAGTACTTC; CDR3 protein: CASSPLRAVGAETQYF
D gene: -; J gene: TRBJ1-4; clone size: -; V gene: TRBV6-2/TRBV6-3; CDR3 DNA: TGTGCCAGCAGTCGCCCATTAGGGTCGGGGGAAAAACTGTTTTTT; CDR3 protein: CASSRPLGSGEKLFF
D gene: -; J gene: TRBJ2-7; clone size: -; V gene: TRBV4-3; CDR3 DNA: TGCGCCAGCAGCCAAAAGGGGAAAGTCCCCTACGAGCAGTACTTC; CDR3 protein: CASSQKGKVPYEQYF
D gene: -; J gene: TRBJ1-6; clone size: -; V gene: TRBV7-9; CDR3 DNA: TGTGCCAGCAGCTGGGTGGAGTCACCCCTCCACTTT; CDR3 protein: CASSWVESPLHF
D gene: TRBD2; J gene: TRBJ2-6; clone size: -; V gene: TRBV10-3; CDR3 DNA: TGTGCCATGGGGGGGGACCCTGACCTGACTTTC; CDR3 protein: CAMGGDPDLTF
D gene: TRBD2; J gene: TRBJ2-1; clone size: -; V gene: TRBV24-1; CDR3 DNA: TGTGCCACCAGTGATCCCGGTGGTAGCGGGGCCTTAGATGAGCAGTTCTTC; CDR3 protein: CATSDPGGSGALDEQFF
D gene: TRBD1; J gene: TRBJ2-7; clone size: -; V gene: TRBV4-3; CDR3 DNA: TGCGCCAGCAGCCACCGACAGGGGGCCGACGAGCAGTACTTC; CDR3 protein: CASSHRQGADEQYF
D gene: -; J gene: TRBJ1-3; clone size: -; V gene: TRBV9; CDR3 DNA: TGTGCCAGCAGCCCCCCAAGCGGCAGCGGCGGAAACACCATATATTTT; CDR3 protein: CASSPPSGSGGNTIYF
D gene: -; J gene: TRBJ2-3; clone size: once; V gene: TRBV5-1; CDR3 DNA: TGCGCCAGCGGCGATGGGGGTTCCACAGATACGCAGTATTTT; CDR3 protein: CASGDGGSTDTQYF
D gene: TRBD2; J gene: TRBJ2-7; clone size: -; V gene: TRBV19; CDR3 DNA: TGTGCCAGTAGTATAGTAACTAGCGGGAGAACGAGGCTCTACGAGCAGTACTTC; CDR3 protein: CASSIVTSGRTRLYEQYF
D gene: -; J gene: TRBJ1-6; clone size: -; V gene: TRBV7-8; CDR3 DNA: TGTGCCAGCAGCTTAGGGGCGGCGGGGAGTGATTCACCCCTCCACTTT; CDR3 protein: CASSLGAAGSDSPLHF
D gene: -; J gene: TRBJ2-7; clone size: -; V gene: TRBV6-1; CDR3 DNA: TGTGCCAGCAGTGAAGACGGGAAATACGAGCAGTACTTC; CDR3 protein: CASSEDGKYEQYF
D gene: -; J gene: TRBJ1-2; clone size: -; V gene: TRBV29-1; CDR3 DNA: TGCAGCGTGGAAAGACCCGGACAGCCAAATCTCTATGGCTACACCTTC; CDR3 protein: CSVERPGQPNLYGYTF
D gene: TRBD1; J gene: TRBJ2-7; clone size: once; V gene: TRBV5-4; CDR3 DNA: TGTGCCAGCAGCTTGGGGACAGGGGGCTACGAGCAGTACTTC; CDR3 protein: CASSLGTGGYEQYF
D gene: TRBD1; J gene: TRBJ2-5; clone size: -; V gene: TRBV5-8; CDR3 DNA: TGTGCCAGCAGCTTGGGGGCTGAGGGACAGGGTCGAGCAGAGACCCAGTACTTC; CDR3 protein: CASSLGAEGQGRAETQYF
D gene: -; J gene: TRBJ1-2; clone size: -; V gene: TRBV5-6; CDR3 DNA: TGTGCCAGCAGCCCTGGGGGAGGCAGGGCATACGGCTACACCTTC; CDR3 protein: CASSPGGGRAYGYTF
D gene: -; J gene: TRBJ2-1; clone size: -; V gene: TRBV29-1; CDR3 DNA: TGCAGCGTCTGGACAGTCAACGACAATGAGCAGTTCTTC; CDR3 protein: CSVWTVNDNEQFF
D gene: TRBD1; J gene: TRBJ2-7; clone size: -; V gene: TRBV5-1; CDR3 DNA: TGCGCCAGCAGCAGGAGGGACAGGGAGAAACAGTACTTC; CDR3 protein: CASSRRDREKQYF
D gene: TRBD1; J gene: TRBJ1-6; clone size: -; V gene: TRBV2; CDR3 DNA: TGTGCCAGCAGCGTGGACAGGGGACTTTCTTCACCCCTCCACTTT; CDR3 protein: CASSVDRGLSSPLHF
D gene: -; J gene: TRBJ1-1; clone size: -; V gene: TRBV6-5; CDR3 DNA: TGTGCCAGCAAACGGGATAACACTGAAGCTTTCTTT; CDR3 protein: CASKRDNTEAFF
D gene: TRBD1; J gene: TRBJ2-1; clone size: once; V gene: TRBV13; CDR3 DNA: TGTGCCAGCAGCTCGGACAGGGTTGAGGGTGAGCAGTTCTTC; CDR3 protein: CASSSDRVEGEQFF
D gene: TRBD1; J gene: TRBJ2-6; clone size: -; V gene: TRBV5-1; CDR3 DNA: TGCGCCAGCAGCTTGCTCGGGACAGTGGGCGAAACTTTC; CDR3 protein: CASSLLGTVGETF
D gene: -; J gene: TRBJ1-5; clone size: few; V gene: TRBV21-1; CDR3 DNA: TGTGCCCTAAAGGGGAGCAATCAGCCCCAGCATTTT; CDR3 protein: CALKGSNQPQHF
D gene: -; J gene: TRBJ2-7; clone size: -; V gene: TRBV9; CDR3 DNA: TGTGCCAGCAGCGTAGCTGAGGTAGTGGGACATTACGAGCAGTACTTC; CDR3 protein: CASSVAEVVGHYEQYF
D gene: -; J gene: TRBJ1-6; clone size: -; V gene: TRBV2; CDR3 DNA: TGTGCCAGCAGGCCGGGACCGTTCTATAATTCACCCCTCCACTTT; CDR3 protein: CASRPGPFYNSPLHF
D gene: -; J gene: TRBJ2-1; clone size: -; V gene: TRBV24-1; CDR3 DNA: TGTGCCACGTCAGGTTGGAGCGTCTCCTACAATGAGCAGTTCTTC; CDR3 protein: CATSGWSVSYNEQFF